This T cell receptor (beta chain) was documented in a study of spatial heterogeneity in lung cancer. About the research overall: Each time, sequencing found more beta-chain sequences than alpha-chain sequences.

Regarding the study as a whole: Within tumors, counts of expanded alpha and beta TCRs tracked tumor mutation counts.

This clonotype was detected many times. Its antigen remains unidentified. This beta chain is a stray sequence in a library constructed for alpha chains; its clone size is not meaningful. Using its own MiXCR run on the 5' RACE reads, TCRdb lists one record per CDR3 protein. The sample has about 15,000 distinct CDR3 sequences; around 6.2% are singletons. Time point given: sample taken at primary tumor resection. Unsorted whole RNA samples from tumor, nontumor lung or frozen PBMC were sequenced. Germline trimming cut 3 bases from V and 4 bases from J; bases unmatched to any gene: 7. This CDR3 has 15 residues. Germline assignment: CDR1 LGHNA and CDR2 YNFKEQ.

The sample here was lung tumor tissue, taken at surgery. The source is a male donor with early-stage non-small cell lung cancer. V usage is TRBV4-2 and J usage is TRBJ2-7; TRBD1 agrees at 9 bases. For the CDR3, the DNA is TGTGCCAGCAGCCAGCCGGGACAGGGTACATACGAGCAGTACTTC. Its translation: CASSQPGQGTYEQYF.